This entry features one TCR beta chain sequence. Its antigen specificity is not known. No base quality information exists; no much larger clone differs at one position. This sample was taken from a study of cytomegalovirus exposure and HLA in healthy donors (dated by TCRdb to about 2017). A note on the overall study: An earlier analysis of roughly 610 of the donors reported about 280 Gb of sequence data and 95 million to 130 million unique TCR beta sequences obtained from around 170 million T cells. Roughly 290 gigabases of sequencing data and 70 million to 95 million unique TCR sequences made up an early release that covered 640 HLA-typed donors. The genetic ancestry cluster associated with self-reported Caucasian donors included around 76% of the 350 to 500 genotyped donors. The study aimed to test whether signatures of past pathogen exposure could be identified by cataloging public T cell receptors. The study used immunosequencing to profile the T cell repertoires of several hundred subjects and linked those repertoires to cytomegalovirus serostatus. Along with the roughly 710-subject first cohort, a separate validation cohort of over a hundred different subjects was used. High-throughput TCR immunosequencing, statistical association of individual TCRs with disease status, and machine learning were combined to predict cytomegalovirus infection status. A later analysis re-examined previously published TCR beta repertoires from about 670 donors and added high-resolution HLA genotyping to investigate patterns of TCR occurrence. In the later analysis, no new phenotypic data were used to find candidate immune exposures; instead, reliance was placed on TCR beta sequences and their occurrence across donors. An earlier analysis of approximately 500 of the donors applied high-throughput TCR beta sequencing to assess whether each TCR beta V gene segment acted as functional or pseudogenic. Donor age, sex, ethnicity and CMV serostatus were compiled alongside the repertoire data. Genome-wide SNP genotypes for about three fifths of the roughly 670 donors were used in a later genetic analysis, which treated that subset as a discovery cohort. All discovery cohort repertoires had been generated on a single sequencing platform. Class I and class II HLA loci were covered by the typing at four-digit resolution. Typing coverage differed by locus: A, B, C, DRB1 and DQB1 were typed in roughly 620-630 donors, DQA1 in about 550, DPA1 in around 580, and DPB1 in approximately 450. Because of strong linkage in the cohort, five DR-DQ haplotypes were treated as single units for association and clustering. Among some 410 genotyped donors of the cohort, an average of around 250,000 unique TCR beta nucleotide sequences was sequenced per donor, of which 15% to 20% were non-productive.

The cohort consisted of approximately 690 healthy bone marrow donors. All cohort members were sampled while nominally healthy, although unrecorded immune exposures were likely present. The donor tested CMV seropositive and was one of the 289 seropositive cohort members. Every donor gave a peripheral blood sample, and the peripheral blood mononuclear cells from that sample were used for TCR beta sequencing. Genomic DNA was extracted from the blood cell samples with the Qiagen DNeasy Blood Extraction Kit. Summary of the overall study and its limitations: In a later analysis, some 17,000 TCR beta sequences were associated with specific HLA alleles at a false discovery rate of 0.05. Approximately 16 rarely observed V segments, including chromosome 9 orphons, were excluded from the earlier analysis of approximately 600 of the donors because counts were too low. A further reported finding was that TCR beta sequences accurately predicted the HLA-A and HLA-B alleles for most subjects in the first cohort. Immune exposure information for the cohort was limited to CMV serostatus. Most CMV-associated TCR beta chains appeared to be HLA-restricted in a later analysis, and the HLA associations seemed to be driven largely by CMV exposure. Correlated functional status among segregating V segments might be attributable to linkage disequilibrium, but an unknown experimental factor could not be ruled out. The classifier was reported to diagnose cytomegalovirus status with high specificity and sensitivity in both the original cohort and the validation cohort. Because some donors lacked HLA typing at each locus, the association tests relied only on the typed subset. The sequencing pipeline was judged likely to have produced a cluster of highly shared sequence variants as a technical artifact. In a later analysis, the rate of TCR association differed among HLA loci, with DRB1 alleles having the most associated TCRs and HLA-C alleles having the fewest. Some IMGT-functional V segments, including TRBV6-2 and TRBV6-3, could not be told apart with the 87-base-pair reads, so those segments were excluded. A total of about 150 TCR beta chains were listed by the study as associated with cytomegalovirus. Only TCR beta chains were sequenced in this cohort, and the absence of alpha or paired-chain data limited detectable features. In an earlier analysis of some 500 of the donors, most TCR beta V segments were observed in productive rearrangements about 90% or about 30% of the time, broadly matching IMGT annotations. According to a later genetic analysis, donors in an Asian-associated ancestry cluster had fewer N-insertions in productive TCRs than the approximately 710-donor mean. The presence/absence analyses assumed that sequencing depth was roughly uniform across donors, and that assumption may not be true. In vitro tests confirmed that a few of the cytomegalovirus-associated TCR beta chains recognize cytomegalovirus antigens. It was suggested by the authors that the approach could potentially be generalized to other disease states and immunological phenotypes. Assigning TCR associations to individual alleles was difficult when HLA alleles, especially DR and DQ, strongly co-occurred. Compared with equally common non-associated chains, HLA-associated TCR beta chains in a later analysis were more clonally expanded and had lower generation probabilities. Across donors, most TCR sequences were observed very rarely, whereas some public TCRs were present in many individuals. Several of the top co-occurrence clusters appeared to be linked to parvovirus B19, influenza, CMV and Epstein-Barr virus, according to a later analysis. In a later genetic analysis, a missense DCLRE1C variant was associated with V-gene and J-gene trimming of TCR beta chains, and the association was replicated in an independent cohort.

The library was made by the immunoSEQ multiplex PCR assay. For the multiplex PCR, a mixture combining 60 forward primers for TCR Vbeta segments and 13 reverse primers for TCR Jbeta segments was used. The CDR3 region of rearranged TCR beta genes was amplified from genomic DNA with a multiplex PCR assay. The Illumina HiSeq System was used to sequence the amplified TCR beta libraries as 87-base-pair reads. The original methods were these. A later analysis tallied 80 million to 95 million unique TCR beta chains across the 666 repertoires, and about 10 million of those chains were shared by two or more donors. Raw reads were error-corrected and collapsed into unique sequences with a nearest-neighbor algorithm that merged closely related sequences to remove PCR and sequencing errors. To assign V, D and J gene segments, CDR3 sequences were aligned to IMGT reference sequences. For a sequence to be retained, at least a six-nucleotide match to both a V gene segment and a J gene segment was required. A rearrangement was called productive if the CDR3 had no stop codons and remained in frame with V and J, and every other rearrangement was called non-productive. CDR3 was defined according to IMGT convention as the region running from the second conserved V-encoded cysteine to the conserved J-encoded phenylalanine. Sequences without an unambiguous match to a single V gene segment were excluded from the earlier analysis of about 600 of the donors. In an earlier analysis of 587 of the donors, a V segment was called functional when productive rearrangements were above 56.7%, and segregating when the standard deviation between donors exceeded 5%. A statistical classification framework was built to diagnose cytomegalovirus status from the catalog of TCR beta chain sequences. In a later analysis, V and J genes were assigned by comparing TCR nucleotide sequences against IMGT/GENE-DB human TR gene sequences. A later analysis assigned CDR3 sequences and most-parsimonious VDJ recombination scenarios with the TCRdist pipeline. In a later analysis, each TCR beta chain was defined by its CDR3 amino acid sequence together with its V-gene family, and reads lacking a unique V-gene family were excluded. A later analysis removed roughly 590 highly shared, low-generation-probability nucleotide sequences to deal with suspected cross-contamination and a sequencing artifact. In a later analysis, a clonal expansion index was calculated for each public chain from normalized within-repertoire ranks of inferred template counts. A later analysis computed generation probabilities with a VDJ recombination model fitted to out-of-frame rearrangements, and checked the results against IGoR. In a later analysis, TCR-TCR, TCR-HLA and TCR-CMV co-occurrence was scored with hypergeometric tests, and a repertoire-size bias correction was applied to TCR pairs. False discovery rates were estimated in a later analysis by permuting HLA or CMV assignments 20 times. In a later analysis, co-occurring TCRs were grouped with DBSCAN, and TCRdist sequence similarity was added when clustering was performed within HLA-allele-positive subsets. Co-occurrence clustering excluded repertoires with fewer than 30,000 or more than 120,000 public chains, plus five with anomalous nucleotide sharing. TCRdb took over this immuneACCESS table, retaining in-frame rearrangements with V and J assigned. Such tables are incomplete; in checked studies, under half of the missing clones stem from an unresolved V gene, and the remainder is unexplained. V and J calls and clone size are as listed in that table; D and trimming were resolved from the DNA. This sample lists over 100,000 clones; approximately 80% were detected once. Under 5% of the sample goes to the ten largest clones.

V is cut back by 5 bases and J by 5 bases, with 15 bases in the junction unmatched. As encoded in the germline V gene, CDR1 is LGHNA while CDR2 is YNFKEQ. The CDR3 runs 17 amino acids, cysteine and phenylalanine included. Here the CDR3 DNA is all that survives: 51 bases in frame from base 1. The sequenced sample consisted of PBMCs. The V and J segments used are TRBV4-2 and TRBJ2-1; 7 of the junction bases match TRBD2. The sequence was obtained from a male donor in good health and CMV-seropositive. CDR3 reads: CASSSMVGGISDNEQFF. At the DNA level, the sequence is TGTGCCAGCAGCTCAATGGTGGGAGGGATAAGCGACAATGAGCAGTTCTTC.